This T cell receptor (beta chain) was recovered during a study of CD8+ T cells in alopecia areata. The germline CDR1 and CDR2 sequences are SGHRS and YFSETQ. Trimming cost V 4 bases and J 7 bases, with 12 bases left between them. The CDR3 runs 14 residues. General study points: Clonality was higher in lesional than normal scalp, especially in alopecia totalis/universalis.

Alopecia areata patients provided lesional scalp punch biopsies and peripheral blood. To note about this clone: Antigen: not known.

RNA extraction was followed by reverse transcription into cDNA, which acted as the sequencing template. Clones were sequenced by immunoSEQ multiplex PCR, and TCRdb holds only the in-frame ones, with some missing. The data show fewer than 200,000 clones, around 50% seen once. The clonotype originates from a human donor with alopecia areata. Here the sequenced sample was CD4+ T cells sorted from blood, taken at week 0. V usage is TRBV5-1 and J usage is TRBJ1-6; maybe TRBD1 (5 bases). The CDR3 nucleotides are TGCGCCAGCAGCCTTGATAACAGGAATTCACCCCTCCACTTT. Protein product: CASSLDNRNSPLHF.